This TCR beta chain was recorded in a study of metastatic and nonmetastatic thyroid tumors. Study overall: From malignant and benign thyroid patients, repertoires in blood and in tumor or nodule tissue were compared.

Trimming shortened V by 10 bases and J by 8 bases, and 8 bases separated the two germline ends. CDR3 length: 9 residues. Germline V gene data show CDR1 as LNHDA and CDR2 as SQIVND (reference sequence). On this clone itself: Antigen: not known.

Per the original data handling: Differences in CDR3 between clinicopathological groups were drawn on to build a classifier intended to discriminate distant-metastatic papillary thyroid cancer patients. TCRdb re-called clones via MiXCR from the PCR reads. TCRdb, not the original authors, processed these V and J calls. The table records approximately 30,000 clones, roughly a sixth of them present only once. Points from the study as a whole: Significantly higher TCR beta diversity was reportedly seen in malignant thyroid tumors than benign nodules, in blood and tumor.

There were no patients who had received any treatment before thyroid surgery. The clonotype comes from a female donor with papillary thyroid cancer or a benign thyroid nodule (not recorded which). Some clones in this sample may be carry-over from other donors' samples. This sequence joins TRBV19 and TRBJ1-2; D is unclear. The specimen was blood. The CDR3 reads CATGPGYTF. CDR3 DNA: TGTGCCACCGGGCCAGGCTACACCTTC.